The count of the clone carrying this T cell receptor (beta chain) is one. Its specificity is not known. The CDR3 runs to 12 residues. This sample is part of a study of vaccination and CD4 T cells after COVID-19. Noted treatment: approximately 11-day PBMC culture with coronavirus spike peptide pools or control peptides (ViraFEST assay). Oncomine TCR Beta short-read sequencing was applied to DNA from cultured CD4+ T cells. TCRdb processed the PCR reads anew with MiXCR; each CDR3 protein has one entry. The profile shows about 29,000 distinct CDR3 sequences, less than 80% of them singletons. Study-wide points: Early timepoints after natural infection were not analyzed in these convalescent patients.

This sample comprised CD4+ T cells from blood, cultured in vitro, obtained after SARS-CoV-2 vaccination. The rearrangement links TRBV21-1 to TRBJ2-7. TRBV21-1 is reported as a pseudogene. The TCR was taken from a human donor who received a COVID-19 vaccine. The CDR3 here is CASSKSSYEQYF. DNA for the CDR3: TGTGCCAGCAGCAAAAGCTCCTACGAGCAGTACTTC.